The 14 T cell receptor beta chains below all came from one sample that was sequenced in a study of blood T cell repertoires in COVID-19. Clones were sequenced by immunoSEQ multiplex PCR, and TCRdb holds only the in-frame ones, with some missing. This sample has some 200,000 clones, with approximately 87% found just once. Sequencing was carried out using peripheral blood. These receptor sequences come from a woman between 18 and 30 years old who had recovered from COVID-19.

The V call is TRBV19, the J call TRBJ1-2; possible D gene TRBD1, 6 bases. Germline CDR1 and CDR2: LNHDA and SQIVND (reference sequence). The V and J ends lost 3 bases and 4 bases respectively, with 15 bases between them. The CDR3 is made up of 15 amino acids. This chain's CDR3 is CASSIGPGDLYGYTF. The CDR3 DNA follows: TGTGCCAGTAGTATCGGACCAGGGGACCTCTATGGCTACACCTTC.

V is TRBV5-1 and J is TRBJ2-2, with 9 nucleotides matching TRBD2. Germline assignment: CDR1 SGHRS and CDR2 YFSETQ. The ends lost 4 bases at V and 3 bases at J; junction bases unmatched: 10. This CDR3 is 17 amino acids long. In DNA, the CDR3 is TGCGCCAGCAGCCGTTCTGGCGGGAGGGGGGACACCGGGGAGCTGTTTTTT. It is translated as CASSRSGGRGDTGELFF. The full variable domain, with the rest looked up from reference TRBV5-1 and TRBJ2-2, is KAGVTQTPRYLIKTRGQQVTLSCSPISGHRSVSWYQQTPGQGLQFLFEYFSETQRNKGNFPGRFSGRQFSNSRSEMNVSTLELGDSALYLCASSRSGGRGDTGELFFGEGSRLTVL.

The rearrangement uses TRBV9 and TRBJ1-2; 8 nucleotides match TRBD1. The CDR3 has 13 amino acids. V shed 4 bases, J shed 8 bases, and the junction held 7 bases outside the gene matches. CDR1 SGDLS and CDR2 YYNGEE come from the germline V gene. The CDR3 is CASSITTGAGYTF. The CDR3 coding sequence is TGTGCCAGCAGCATAACGACAGGGGCCGGCTACACCTTC.

The V call is TRBV6-5, the J call TRBJ2-4; D possibly corresponds to TRBD1 (6 bases). The CDR3 length is 16 residues. Trimming removed 2 bases from V and 9 bases from J, with 20 bases in between. From germline, CDR1 is MNHEY and CDR2 SVGAGI. CDR3 nucleotides: TGTGCCAGCAGTTACGGGAGACAGGATAAAGCAGGCATTCAGTACTTC. Translating it yields CASSYGRQDKAGIQYF.

The genes are TRBV7-8 and TRBJ1-1; weak D call: TRBD1 (6 bases). The CDR3 length is 14 residues. V was trimmed by 6 bases and J by 3 bases, leaving 14 bases between them. Germline V lookup: CDR1 SGHVS, CDR2 FQNEAQ. CDR3 nucleotide sequence: TGTGCCAGCAGGGATCCGGGACAATACACTGAAGCTTTCTTT. Protein: CASRDPGQYTEAFF.

V is TRBV5-8 and J is TRBJ1-6; D unclear. This CDR3 is built from 15 residues. Trimming took off 1 base at V and 9 bases at J, with 14 bases between the two ends. Per the germline V gene, CDR1 is SGHTS and CDR2 is YDEGEE. CDR3 region: CASSLYSTVSSPLHF. In nucleotides, the CDR3 is TGTGCCAGCAGCTTGTATAGTACAGTGAGTTCACCCCTCCACTTT.

The rearrangement links TRBV19 to TRBJ2-1; 7 bases map to TRBD1. The trim removed 6 bases at V and 2 bases at J, leaving 4 bases unmatched. CDR3 length equals 14 residues. Looked up from germline, CDR1 is LNHDA and CDR2 is SQIVND (reference sequence). The CDR3 protein is CASSPGTAYNEQFF. Written as DNA, the CDR3 is TGTGCCAGTAGCCCCGGGACAGCCTACAATGAGCAGTTCTTC. Complete variable domain (other parts from reference TRBV19 and TRBJ2-1): DGGITQSPKYLFRKEGQNVTLSCEQNLNHDAMYWYRQDPGQGLRLIYYSQIVNDFQKGDIAEGYSVSREKKESFPLTVTSAQKNPTAFYLCASSPGTAYNEQFFGPGTRLTVL.

The genes are TRBV7-2 and TRBJ1-5, with D possibly matching TRBD1 (5 bases). Trimming pared 1 base from V and 3 bases from J, leaving 19 bases between. Germline CDR1 reads SGHTA; CDR2 reads FQGNSA. The CDR3 runs to 18 residues. The CDR3 loop is CASSLEKRSGSVNQPQHF. The CDR3 DNA follows: TGTGCCAGCAGCTTAGAGAAGAGGTCAGGGTCGGTCAATCAGCCCCAGCATTTT.

This clone has only a few counts. V and J are TRBV19 and TRBJ1-5; weak D call: TRBD1 (6 bases). This CDR3 is 14 amino acids long. V was trimmed by 4 bases and J by 7 bases, leaving 14 bases between them. Germline-derived CDR1 and CDR2 are LNHDA and SQIVND (reference sequence). Here the CDR3 reads CASSTQGAQQPQHF. The CDR3 DNA follows: TGTGCCAGTAGTACACAGGGTGCTCAACAGCCCCAGCATTTT. Filled out from reference TRBV19 and TRBJ1-5, the complete variable domain reads DGGITQSPKYLFRKEGQNVTLSCEQNLNHDAMYWYRQDPGQGLRLIYYSQIVNDFQKGDIAEGYSVSREKKESFPLTVTSAQKNPTAFYLCASSTQGAQQPQHFGDGTRLSIL.

This sequence joins TRBV7-3 and TRBJ2-5, with 7 bases lining up with TRBD1. CDR1 and CDR2 (germline): SGHTA, FQGTGA. V shed 6 bases and J 1 base; nucleotides not matched to a gene: 8. This CDR3 is built from 15 residues. CDR3 sequence: CASSSRSGGQETQYF. The DNA for the CDR3 is TGTGCCAGCAGTTCTAGATCAGGGGGCCAAGAGACCCAGTACTTC.

The chain carries TRBV28 and TRBJ1-2; 9 positions agree with TRBD1. Germline CDR1 and CDR2: MDHEN and SYDVKM. V gave up 3 bases and J gave up 3 bases; unmatched junction bases: 2. The CDR3 contains 14 residues. The CDR3 spells CASSFGDRDYGYTF. In nucleotides, the CDR3 is TGTGCCAGCAGTTTTGGGGACAGGGACTATGGCTACACCTTC.

The chain couples TRBV27 to TRBJ2-7, with a weak D call TRBD2 (6 bases). Germline CDR1 reads MNHEY; CDR2 reads SMNVEV (reference sequence). The CDR3 runs to 13 residues. V was pared by 3 bases and J by 8 bases, with 14 bases between. Here the CDR3 reads CASSFTAGSKQYV. The DNA for the CDR3 is TGTGCCAGCAGTTTCACCGCGGGATCCAAGCAGTACGTC.

The gene calls are TRBV5-4 and TRBJ1-5; D perhaps matches TRBD1 (5 bases). The CDR3 is 13 residues long. The germline V gene has CDR1 SGHNT and CDR2 YYREEE (reference sequence). Trimming took 0 bases from V and 7 from J, leaving 8 bases between them. CDR3 in amino acids: CASSLGAGQPQHF. The CDR3 DNA reads as TGTGCCAGCAGCTTGGGGGCAGGGCAGCCCCAGCATTTT.

Here the CDR3 DNA reads TGTGCCAGCAGCGTAGGCCAGGTAAATCAGCCCCAGCATTTT. This translates into CASSVGQVNQPQHF. The chain recombines TRBV9 with TRBJ1-5; D is undetermined. V lost 0 bases, J lost 4 bases, and 8 bases lay in between. CDR3 length equals 14 residues. Per the germline V gene, CDR1 is SGDLS and CDR2 is YYNGEE. Drawing the rest from reference TRBV9 and TRBJ1-5, the complete variable domain is DSGVTQTPKHLITATGQRVTLRCSPRSGDLSVYWYQQSLDQGLQFLIQYYNGEERAKGNILERFSAQQFPDLHSELNLSSLELGDSALYFCASSVGQVNQPQHFGDGTRLSIL.